Each of the 22 T cell receptor beta chains below was sequenced from the same sample in a study of Ad26.COV2.S vaccination and SARS-CoV-2 variants. Clones were read by immunoSEQ multiplex PCR, and TCRdb kept only the in-frame ones, dropping some. The sample records hundreds of thousands of clones, more than 75% being singletons. This sample's treatment: some 20 received Ad26.COV2.S at low or high dose, single or two shots; roughly five received placebo; per-sample allocation not given. Sampling was performed 63 days after the first vaccine or placebo injection. The input for sequencing was peripheral blood, taken in a trial of Ad26.COV2.S vaccine versus placebo. The receptor source for this set is a person aged 18-60 years who received the Ad26.COV2.S COVID-19 vaccine or a placebo.

This clone appeared a single time. The V and J genes are TRBV7-9 and TRBJ1-2; D not resolved. V dropped 0 bases and J dropped 2 bases, with 7 bases sitting between them. CDR1 is SEHNR and CDR2 is FQNEAQ in the germline V gene (reference sequence). This CDR3 is built from 14 residues. CDR3 DNA: TGTGCCAGCAGCTTAGCGAGGCGAAACTATGGCTACACCTTC. The encoded protein is CASSLARRNYGYTF.

This chain connects TRBV27 to TRBJ1-5; D is ambiguous. Germline CDR1 MNHEY, CDR2 SMNVEV (reference sequence). Trimming took off 2 bases at V and 0 bases at J, with 14 bases between the two ends. The CDR3 has 17 amino acids. CDR3 residues: CASSLTQATSSNQPQHF. CDR3 bases: TGTGCCAGCAGTTTAACGCAGGCGACTTCTAGCAATCAGCCCCAGCATTTT.

V gene TRBV7-2 combines with J gene TRBJ1-2; D unclear. Per germline, CDR1 SGHTA and CDR2 FQGNSA. Trimming took 5 bases from V and 4 from J, leaving 8 bases between them. There are 12 residues in the CDR3. CDR3 sequence reads: CASSLNGYGYTF. DNA of the CDR3: TGTGCCAGCAGCCTTAACGGCTATGGCTACACCTTC.

This rearrangement joins TRBV6-2 or TRBV6-3 to TRBJ2-7, with D possibly called TRBD1 or TRBD2 (5 bases each). The CDR3 is 18 amino acids. Germline values: CDR1 MNHEY, CDR2 SVGEGT. V was trimmed by 5 bases and J by 2 bases, leaving 25 bases between them. CDR3 amino acids: CASSSRDLGPPRAYEQYF. CDR3 bases: TGTGCCAGCAGTAGTAGGGACCTGGGACCCCCACGCGCCTACGAGCAGTACTTC.

The chain has TRBV7-2 and TRBJ1-2; tentatively, D is TRBD1 (6 bases). The CDR3 runs to 15 residues. CDR1 and CDR2 from the germline V gene are SGHTA and FQGNSA. V was pared by 7 bases and J by 2 bases, with 17 bases between. This CDR3 is CASNPWGGANYGYTF. DNA for the CDR3: TGTGCCAGCAACCCCTGGGGGGGCGCGAACTATGGCTACACCTTC.

The gene calls are TRBV7-8 and TRBJ2-2; 8 bases agree with TRBD1. Losses at the gene ends were 5 bases for V and 4 bases for J; bases not matched to a gene: 15. The CDR3 runs 18 residues. CDR1 and CDR2 from the germline V gene are SGHVS and FQNEAQ. CDR3 sequence reads: CASSREPSRTGPTGELFF. The CDR3 DNA is TGTGCCAGCAGCCGAGAGCCATCCCGGACAGGGCCCACCGGGGAGCTGTTTTTT.

The chain recombines TRBV7-3 with TRBJ2-7; 11 bases agree with TRBD2. CDR1 and CDR2 (germline): SGHTA, FQGTGA. The CDR3 is 16 residues long. V was pared by 6 bases and J by 4 bases, with 11 bases of the junction left unmatched. The CDR3 reads CASSPSGTSGLYEQYF. The CDR3 DNA reads TGTGCCAGCAGTCCTTCTGGGACTAGCGGACTATACGAGCAGTACTTC.

J is TRBJ1-2 and V is TRBV2; D is undetermined. Trimming shortened V by 7 bases and J by 3 bases, and 15 bases separated the two germline ends. CDR3 size: 14 residues. Germline CDR1 is SNHLY and CDR2 is FYNNEI. The CDR3 DNA follows: TGTGCCAGCATCCTCGGGGAGGGATACTATGGCTACACCTTC. Its translation: CASILGEGYYGYTF.

For the CDR3, the DNA is TGCAGCGCTGTCCCGGGACAGGCGCGCTACGAGCAGTACTTC. Protein product: CSAVPGQARYEQYF. This chain connects TRBV29-1 to TRBJ2-7; 8 bases fit TRBD1. This CDR3 spans 14 amino acids. The V and J ends lost 7 bases and 3 bases, in that order; junction bases with no gene match: 11. The germline CDR1 and CDR2 sequences are SQVTM and ANQGSEA.

The V and J genes are TRBV19 and TRBJ1-5; possibly TRBD1 for D (5 bases). CDR3 length: 15 residues. V lost 11 bases, J lost 3 bases, and 20 bases lay in between. Germline loops: CDR1 LNHDA, CDR2 SQIVND (reference sequence). CDR3 region: CASSVRRGVNQPQHF. The CDR3 bases are TGTGCCTCCTCGGTGAGGCGAGGGGTCAATCAGCCCCAGCATTTT.

This clone was picked up one time. The genes are TRBV6-2 or TRBV6-3 and TRBJ1-5; 7 bases are a match to TRBD1. CDR1 MNHEY and CDR2 SVGEGT come from the germline V gene. The ends lost 5 bases at V and 5 bases at J; junction bases unmatched: 6. The CDR3 is 14 amino acids. CDR3: CASSQQGSYQPQHF. The CDR3 DNA reads TGTGCCAGCAGTCAACAGGGGAGCTATCAGCCCCAGCATTTT.

For this clone: Other DNA sequences within the sample encode an identical CDR3. The chain carries TRBV18 and TRBJ2-3; no clear D gene. This CDR3 has 12 amino acids. Deletions cut 2 bases from V and 5 bases from J, with 5 bases between. CDR1 and CDR2 from the germline V gene are KGHSH and LQKENI. Here the CDR3 DNA reads TGTGCCAGCTCACCAGGCGGAGATACGCAGTATTTT. Its translation is CASSPGGDTQYF.

The chain has TRBV2 and TRBJ2-5; 8 nucleotides agree with TRBD1. The trim removed 4 bases at V and 5 bases at J, leaving 6 bases unmatched. From germline, CDR1 is SNHLY and CDR2 FYNNEI. The length of the CDR3 is 14 residues. The CDR3 DNA reads TGTGCCAGCAGTGTGACAGGGGACGGGGAGACCCAGTACTTC. This codes for CASSVTGDGETQYF. Based on the CDR3 plus reference TRBV2 and TRBJ2-5, the full variable domain is EPEVTQTPSHQVTQMGQEVILRCVPISNHLYFYWYRQILGQKVEFLVSFYNNEISEKSEIFDDQFSVERPDGSNFTLKIRSTKLEDSAMYFCASSVTGDGETQYFGPGTRLLVL.

J is TRBJ1-3 and V is TRBV18; D may be TRBD1 (5 bases). V dropped 3 bases and J dropped 2 bases, with 14 bases sitting between them. There are 16 residues in the CDR3. The germline CDR1 and CDR2 sequences are KGHSH and LQKENI. CDR3 residues: CASSPVEGLAGNTIYF. The CDR3 nucleotides are TGTGCCAGCTCACCTGTGGAGGGGTTGGCTGGAAACACCATATATTTT.

The rearrangement links TRBV27 to TRBJ1-2, with 9 bases fitting TRBD1. The CDR3 loop spans 13 amino acids. The V and J ends lost 6 bases and 7 bases, in that order; junction bases with no gene match: 6. Germline V gene sequence: CDR1 MNHEY, CDR2 SMNVEV (reference sequence). The CDR3 loop is CASSPGQGRGYTF. Written as DNA, the CDR3 is TGTGCCAGCAGCCCGGGACAGGGTCGTGGCTACACCTTC.

The gene calls are TRBV3-1 (or the pseudogene TRBV3-2) and TRBJ1-1, with D unresolved. This CDR3 is built from 15 residues. CDR1 and CDR2 (germline): LGHDT, YNNKEL (reference sequence). The V gene lost 4 bases and the J gene lost 1 base, with 13 bases spanning the gap. CDR3 DNA: TGTGCCAGCAGCCCTCTCGTGAAACAGAACACTGAAGCTTTCTTT. Its translation is CASSPLVKQNTEAFF.

The chain carries TRBV7-8 and TRBJ2-2, with D possibly matching TRBD1 (5 bases). Trimming took off 2 bases at V and 3 bases at J, with 16 bases between the two ends. This CDR3 is built from 17 residues. Germline CDR1 reads SGHVS; CDR2 reads FQNEAQ. The CDR3 region is CASSLWGRSMDTGELFF. CDR3 DNA: TGTGCCAGCAGCTTATGGGGCAGGTCTATGGACACCGGGGAGCTGTTTTTT.

The genes are TRBV13 and TRBJ2-5; D remains unclear. V was clipped by 0 bases and J by 2 bases, with 16 bases between them. The CDR3 covers 17 residues. Germline V gene data show CDR1 as PRHDT and CDR2 as FYEKMQ (reference sequence). Here the CDR3 reads CASSLGSIVGIQETQYF. The DNA of the CDR3 is TGTGCCAGCAGCTTAGGCTCTATTGTGGGGATACAAGAGACCCAGTACTTC.

V and J are TRBV19 and TRBJ1-5, with TRBD1 matching 7 bases. The CDR3 covers 14 residues. Germline V gene lookup returns CDR1 LNHDA and CDR2 SQIVND (reference sequence). Germline trimming cut 10 bases from V and 4 bases from J; bases unmatched to any gene: 10. CDR3 region: CATGGSGRNQPQHF. The CDR3 nucleotides are TGTGCCACAGGGGGGTCGGGGCGGAATCAGCCCCAGCATTTT.

The V gene is TRBV5-6, the J gene TRBJ1-2; a weak D match, TRBD1 (6 bases). Germline V gene lookup returns CDR1 SGHDT and CDR2 YYEEEE. The germline V and J ends were trimmed by 5 bases and 6 bases, with 20 bases remaining between them. The CDR3 is made up of 15 amino acids. CDR3 in DNA: TGTGCCAGCAGGCGTGAGGGGGGCCCAGGCGATGGCTACACCTTC. This codes for CASRREGGPGDGYTF.

The J gene is TRBJ1-5, the V gene TRBV7-2, with D tentatively TRBD1 (5 bases). CDR1 and CDR2 from the germline V gene are SGHTA and FQGNSA. This CDR3 has 13 residues. V was shortened by 5 bases and J by 4 bases, with 9 bases between the two germline ends. DNA for the CDR3: TGTGCCAGCAGCGAACAGGAGAATCAGCCCCAGCATTTT. It codes for CASSEQENQPQHF.

V and J are TRBV30 and TRBJ2-5; D not resolved. Trimming shortened V by 3 bases and J by 0 bases, and 5 bases separated the two germline ends. CDR3 length: 12 amino acids. CDR1 and CDR2 (germline): GTSNPN, SVGIG (reference sequence). CDR3: CAWRKNQETQYF. The CDR3 DNA reads as TGTGCCTGGAGAAAGAACCAAGAGACCCAGTACTTC. Full variable domain (rest looked up from reference TRBV30 and TRBJ2-5): SQTIHQWPATLVQPVGSPLSLECTVEGTSNPNLYWYRQAAGRGLQLLFYSVGIGQISSEVPQNLSASRPQDRQFILSSKKLLLSDSGFYLCAWRKNQETQYFGPGTRLLVL.